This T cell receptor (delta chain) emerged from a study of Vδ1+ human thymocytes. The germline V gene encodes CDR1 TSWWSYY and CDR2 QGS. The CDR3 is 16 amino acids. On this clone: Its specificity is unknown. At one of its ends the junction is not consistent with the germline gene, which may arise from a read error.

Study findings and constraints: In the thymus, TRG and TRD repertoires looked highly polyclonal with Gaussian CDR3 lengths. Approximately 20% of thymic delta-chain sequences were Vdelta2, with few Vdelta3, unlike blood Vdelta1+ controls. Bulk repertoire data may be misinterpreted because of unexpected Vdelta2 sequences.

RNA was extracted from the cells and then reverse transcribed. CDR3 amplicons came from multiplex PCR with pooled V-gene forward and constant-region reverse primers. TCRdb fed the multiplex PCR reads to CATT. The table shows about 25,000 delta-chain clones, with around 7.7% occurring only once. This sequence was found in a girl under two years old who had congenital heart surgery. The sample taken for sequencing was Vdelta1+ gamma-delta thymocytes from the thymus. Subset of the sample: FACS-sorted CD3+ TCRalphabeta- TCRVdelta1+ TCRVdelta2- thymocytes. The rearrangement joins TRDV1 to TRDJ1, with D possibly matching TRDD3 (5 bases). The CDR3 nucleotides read TGTGCCCTTGGGGAACATATGAGGTTGGTCACCGATAAACTCATCTTT. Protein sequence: CALGEHMRLVTDKLIF.